The 18 T cell receptor beta chains in this list originate from one sample, sequenced in a study of blood T cell repertoires in COVID-19 (dated by TCRdb to the early 2020s). Libraries came from the immunoSEQ multiplex PCR assay. In TCRdb, the immuneACCESS table is reduced to in-frame sequences with V and J assigned. These tables do not hold every clone; where another copy was compared, an unresolved V gene accounts for under half, and the others remain unexplained. The sample records approximately 200,000 clones, approximately 83% of which are singletons. The ten largest clones take up roughly 3% of the sample. Sample: peripheral blood. The receptors here all came from a woman aged 25 to 39 who had recovered from COVID-19.

This clone has only a few counts. The chain joins TRBV7-9 to TRBJ1-6; the D gene is possibly TRBD1 (5 bases). With 5 bases removed from V and 6 bases from J, the gap between germline ends came to 14 bases. The CDR3 is 15 amino acids. Germline values: CDR1 SEHNR, CDR2 FQNEAQ (reference sequence). The CDR3 DNA is TGTGCCAGCAGCCCTAGGGGTGGCAGTAATTCACCCCTCCACTTT. Residues: CASSPRGGSNSPLHF.

This clone was observed once. This sequence joins TRBV6-5 and TRBJ1-2; D is perhaps TRBD1 (5 bases). The length of the CDR3 is 15 residues. Germline CDR1 reads MNHEY; CDR2 reads SVGAGI. V shed 6 bases and J shed 7 bases, with 21 bases lying between them. CDR3 bases: TGTGCCAGCAGCCACCAGAAGGGCGGTCAGGGTGGCTACACCTTC. Encoded protein: CASSHQKGGQGGYTF.

The chain employs TRBV10-3 and TRBJ2-1, with TRBD1 identical over 9 bases. CDR3 length equals 15 residues. V was clipped by 10 bases and J by 6 bases; unmatched bases: 13. Germline V gene lookup returns CDR1 ENHRY and CDR2 SYGVKD. The CDR3 sequence is CATSGRDRASNEQFF. The CDR3 bases are TGTGCCACCTCGGGGAGGGACAGGGCTAGCAATGAGCAGTTCTTC.

The chain is built from TRBV9 and TRBJ2-1; D not certain. The V end lost 3 bases, the J end lost 10 bases, and 14 bases lay between the germline ends. Germline loops: CDR1 SGDLS, CDR2 YYNGEE. There are 13 residues in the CDR3. This CDR3 is CASSAGLVWEQFF. The CDR3 DNA reads TGTGCCAGCAGCGCCGGTCTCGTATGGGAGCAGTTCTTC. Together with reference TRBV9 and TRBJ2-1, the CDR3 gives the full variable domain: DSGVTQTPKHLITATGQRVTLRCSPRSGDLSVYWYQQSLDQGLQFLIQYYNGEERAKGNILERFSAQQFPDLHSELNLSSLELGDSALYFCASSAGLVWEQFFGPGTRLTVL.

The rearrangement joins TRBV27 to TRBJ1-1; a weak D match, TRBD1 (5 bases). Between the trimmed V and J ends, which lost 2 bases and 3 bases, there was a span of 13 bases. CDR1 MNHEY and CDR2 SMNVEV come from the germline V gene (reference sequence). CDR3 length: 15 amino acids. The CDR3 nucleotides read TGTGCCAGCAGTTTAAGGCCAGGGTGGGACACTGAAGCTTTCTTT. The encoded protein is CASSLRPGWDTEAFF.

V and J are TRBV5-1 and TRBJ2-5; 10 nucleotides match TRBD2. The CDR3 covers 15 residues. Per germline, CDR1 SGHRS and CDR2 YFSETQ. J lost 5 bases, V lost 1 base, and 5 bases had no gene match. Written as DNA, the CDR3 is TGCGCCAGCAGCTTGAGAGCGGGAGGGATGGAGACCCAGTACTTC. Translated: CASSLRAGGMETQYF.

The table lists this clone with many counts. The rearrangement links TRBV25-1 to TRBJ2-3, with TRBD2 matching 7 bases. Losses at the gene ends were 0 bases for V and 3 bases for J; bases not matched to a gene: 6. Germline assignment: CDR1 MGHDK and CDR2 SYGVNS. The CDR3 extends over 16 amino acids. The CDR3 sequence: CASSEYKGGRTDTQYF. CDR3 DNA: TGTGCCAGCAGTGAATATAAGGGCGGGAGAACAGATACGCAGTATTTT.

The chain uses TRBV10-3 and TRBJ1-1; the match to TRBD1 covers 7 bases. There are 14 residues in the CDR3. V lost 4 bases, J lost 4 bases, and 6 bases stayed unmatched. The germline V gene has CDR1 ENHRY and CDR2 SYGVKD. The CDR3 DNA reads TGTGCCATCAGTGTCAAACAGGGGTTCACTGAAGCTTTCTTT. Translated: CAISVKQGFTEAFF.

CDR3 in amino acids: CASRQGLAGAWEQYF. Here the CDR3 DNA reads TGTGCCAGCAGGCAAGGACTAGCGGGAGCCTGGGAGCAGTACTTC. The genes are TRBV27 and TRBJ2-7, with 13 bases lining up with TRBD2. Germline CDR1 reads MNHEY; CDR2 reads SMNVEV (reference sequence). CDR3 length equals 15 residues. The V segment lost 6 bases and the J segment 7 bases; nucleotides outside the gene matches: 9.

The chain has TRBV6-5 and TRBJ1-2; D gene ambiguous. Germline lookup yields CDR1 MNHEY and CDR2 SVGAGI. V dropped 5 bases and J dropped 10 bases, with 14 bases sitting between them. The CDR3 length is 12 residues. CDR3 in amino acids: CASSRPDNVYTF. CDR3 DNA sequence: TGTGCCAGCAGTCGCCCCGACAATGTCTACACCTTC.

This rearrangement joins TRBV5-1 to TRBJ2-7; maybe TRBD1 (6 bases). The CDR3 is 15 amino acids. The germline V gene has CDR1 SGHRS and CDR2 YFSETQ. Trimming pared 4 bases from V and 4 bases from J, leaving 18 bases between. CDR3 DNA: TGCGCCAGCAGCACGGCGGACAGCTTTACTTACGAGCAGTACTTC. Translating it yields CASSTADSFTYEQYF.

This clone was seen a handful of times. CDR3 nucleotides: TGCAGTGCTAGGGGGGCCACTGAAGCTTTCTTT. Translating it yields CSARGATEAFF. The chain employs TRBV20-1 and TRBJ1-1; TRBD1 might be the D (6 bases). The CDR3 length is 11 residues. In germline, CDR1 is DFQATT, CDR2 SNEGSKA (reference sequence). The ends were cut back, 3 bases at V and 4 bases at J, with 6 bases in the middle.

The chain couples TRBV28 to TRBJ2-7; 7 nucleotides line up with TRBD1. The ends lost 9 bases at V and 2 bases at J; junction bases unmatched: 10. The CDR3 runs 14 residues. Germline V gene data show CDR1 as MDHEN and CDR2 as SYDVKM. The CDR3 here is CASCRDSMAYEQYF. CDR3 bases: TGTGCCAGTTGCCGGGACAGTATGGCCTACGAGCAGTACTTC.

This chain joins TRBV27 and TRBJ2-5, with 7 nucleotides matching TRBD2. The ends lost 2 bases at V and 2 bases at J; junction bases unmatched: 11. The CDR3 is made up of 17 amino acids. Per the germline V gene, CDR1 is MNHEY and CDR2 is SMNVEV (reference sequence). DNA of the CDR3: TGTGCCAGCAGTTTAAGTCCGGGGCTAGCGGTTCAAGAGACCCAGTACTTC. Its translation: CASSLSPGLAVQETQYF.

The count of this clone is one. The rearrangement joins TRBV6-5 to TRBJ1-4, with a weak D call TRBD1 (5 bases). The germline V and J ends were trimmed by 0 bases and 7 bases, with 15 bases remaining between them. The CDR3 length is 16 residues. Germline CDR1 MNHEY, CDR2 SVGAGI. CDR3 region: CASSYSMGGVVEKLFF. As DNA, the CDR3 is TGTGCCAGCAGTTACTCGATGGGGGGGGTTGTTGAAAAACTGTTTTTT.

To note about this clone: One junction end disagrees with the germline gene, perhaps due to a read error. This chain connects TRBV7-2 to TRBJ2-1; D remains unclear. This CDR3 is built from 11 residues. Germline lookup yields CDR1 SGHTA and CDR2 FQGNSA. The CDR3 nucleotides are TGTGCCAGCAGCTTCTACCATGAGCAGTTCTTC. Its translation: CASSFYHEQFF. Full variable domain (outside the CDR3, taken from reference TRBV7-2 and TRBJ2-1): GAGVSQSPSNKVTEKGKDVELRCDPISGHTALYWYRQSLGQGLEFLIYFQGNSAPDKSGLPSDRFSAERTGGSVSTLTIQRTQQEDSAVYLCASSFYHEQFFGPGTRLTVL.

V is TRBV7-9 and J is TRBJ1-4, with a possible D match to TRBD1 (5 bases). V dropped 5 bases and J dropped 6 bases, with 16 bases sitting between them. Germline assignment: CDR1 SEHNR and CDR2 FQNEAQ (reference sequence). CDR3 size: 15 residues. CDR3 sequence (DNA): TGTGCCAGCAGCGCCCCCCAGGGTCTCGATGAAAAACTGTTTTTT. It translates to CASSAPQGLDEKLFF.

The chain combines TRBV19 with TRBJ2-3; 14 nucleotides match TRBD2. V gave up 0 bases and J gave up 2 bases; unmatched junction bases: 4. The length of the CDR3 is 18 residues. Germline values: CDR1 LNHDA, CDR2 SQIVND (reference sequence). The CDR3 DNA reads as TGTGCCAGTAGTATAGACGGACTAGCGGGAGGCTCCACAGATACGCAGTATTTT. It is translated as CASSIDGLAGGSTDTQYF.